This passage covers 9 T cell receptor beta chains from one sample sequenced in a study of CD8+ T cells in alopecia areata. Following extraction, RNA underwent reverse transcription to cDNA, which served as the sequencing template. Only in-frame clones appear in the TCRdb table, and some are missing; sequencing was by immunoSEQ multiplex PCR. In total the sample includes around 300,000 clones, none of them seen once. On the basis of CD4, CD8alpha, NKG2D, NKG2ACE and other markers, pooled cutaneous lymph node cells were sorted. Sequencing used CD4+ T cells sorted from a lymph node. The receptors stem from a C3H/HeJ mouse with alopecia areata. For this mouse line, the MHC haplotype is H2-k.

This clone was seen a few times. Genes and germline come from the mouse. The DNA ends 4 residues before the CDR3 does, and the rest of the CDR3 is filled in from the germline J gene. Other DNA sequences in the same sample also yield this CDR3. The chain joins TRBV19 to TRBJ2-3; D remains unclear. Trimming shortened V by 2 bases and J by 0 bases, and 7 bases separated the two germline ends. Germline-derived CDR1 and CDR2 are FNHDT and SITEND (reference sequence). The CDR3 has 14 residues. The DNA read from the CDR3 is TGTGCCAGCAGTATCACATCTAGTGCAGAA. Protein product: CASSITSSAE. The full CDR3 protein is CASSITSSAETLYF.

Concerning this clone: The germline and genes are mouse ones. The CDR3 is cut off 4 residues early in the read; its end comes from the germline J gene. This chain uses TRBV1 with TRBJ1-2, with a possible D match to TRBD1 (6 bases). The V end lost 4 bases, the J end lost 0 bases, and 12 bases lay between the germline ends. Germline CDR1 reads NSQYPW; CDR2 reads LRSPGD (reference sequence). The CDR3 is 15 residues long. Here the CDR3 reads CTCSGGQFANSDYTF. The CDR3 bases that were read are TGCACCTGCAGTGGGGGACAATTTGCAAACTCC. The full variable domain, in which reference TRBV1 and TRBJ1-2 provide the parts outside the CDR3, is VTLLEQNPRWRLVPRGQAVNLRCILKNSQYPWMSWYQQDLQKQLQWLFTLRSPGDKEVKSLPGADYLATRVTDTELRLQVANMSQGRTLYCTCSGGQFANSDYTFGSGTRLLVI.

About this clone: Mouse gene names apply. The read ends 4 residues early relative to the CDR3; the germline J gene fills the gap. The rearrangement links TRBV5 to TRBJ2-5; no reliable D call. Germline CDR1 reads LGHNA; CDR2 reads YNLKQL (reference sequence). V was clipped by 4 bases and J by 1 base, with 3 bases between them. This CDR3 has 12 residues. Incomplete CDR3 DNA: TGTGCCAGCAGCCTCCACCAAGAC. Translating gives CASSLHQD. From start to end, the CDR3 is CASSLHQDTQYF.

In this sample, this clone turned up a few times. Gene names and germline match the mouse. The read falls 4 residues short of the CDR3 end, and the missing part is taken from the germline J gene. The chain uses TRBV13-2 and TRBJ2-1, with 9 bases aligning to TRBD2. Germline values: CDR1 NNHNN, CDR2 SYGAGS (reference sequence). The CDR3 spans 15 residues. V lost 2 bases to trimming and J lost 4 bases; unmatched junction nucleotides: 4. The sequenced part of the CDR3 DNA is TGTGCCAGCGGTGAAACTGGGGGGAAGTATGCT. Translated: CASGETGGKYA. The full CDR3 is CASGETGGKYAEQFF.

A remark on this clone: Gene names are mouse gene names. The read finishes 4 residues shy of the CDR3 end, and the germline J gene is used to complete it. The chain is built from TRBV5 and TRBJ2-2, with 8 bases that match TRBD1. The CDR3 has 16 amino acids. The germline V gene encodes CDR1 LGHNA and CDR2 YNLKQL (reference sequence). Trimming removed 3 bases from V and 1 base from J; junction bases left unmatched: 4. The sequenced part of the CDR3 DNA is TGTGCCAGCAGCCAGAACGACAGGGGAAACACCGGG. Amino acid sequence: CASSQNDRGNTG. In full, the CDR3 reads CASSQNDRGNTGQLYF.

This clone was found a few times. The gene symbols are mouse symbols. The read is 4 residues too short to cover the CDR3 end, so that end is filled in from the germline J gene. Within the sample, other DNA sequences also encode this same CDR3. The chain recombines TRBV5 with TRBJ2-1; 7 bases are shared with TRBD2. Germline CDR1 LGHNA, CDR2 YNLKQL (reference sequence). Unmatched junction bases numbered 4, after V lost 2 bases and J lost 6 bases. The CDR3 length is 14 residues. This CDR3 reads CASSQLGEGAEQFF. CDR3 DNA, as far as it was read: TGTGCCAGCAGCCAACTGGGGGAGGGTGCT.

Remarks on this clone: The genes and germline here are from mouse. The read halts 4 residues ahead of the CDR3 end, with the missing end drawn from the germline J gene. Other DNA sequences in the same sample also yield this CDR3. The chain is built from TRBV5 and TRBJ1-2; the D is unclear. The CDR3 loop spans 13 amino acids. Germline lookup yields CDR1 LGHNA and CDR2 YNLKQL (reference sequence). V was clipped by 3 bases and J by 0 bases, with 5 bases between them. The sequenced part of the CDR3 DNA is TGTGCCAGCAGCCAGGTAGCAAACTCC. It codes for CASSQVANS. From start to end, the CDR3 is CASSQVANSDYTF.

This clone has just a few counts. The gene names given are mouse names. The read falls 4 residues short of the CDR3 end, and the missing part is taken from the germline J gene. V gene TRBV13-1 combines with J gene TRBJ2-7; a weak D match, TRBD1 (5 bases). Germline CDR1 is NSHNY and CDR2 is SYGAGN. This CDR3 has 12 residues. The CDR3 sequence is CASRLTEYEQYF. Partial CDR3 DNA: TGTGCCAGCAGGTTGACAGAATAT.

In this sample, this clone turned up many times. The gene names here belong to mouse. Coverage ceases 4 residues before the CDR3 finishes, and the germline J gene fills in the end. The gene calls are TRBV12-1 and TRBJ2-2, with D possibly TRBD2 on 6 matching bases. Trimming removed 0 bases from V and 1 base from J, with 11 bases in between. CDR1 and CDR2 (germline): SGHSN, HYEKVE. CDR3 length: 16 residues. CDR3 loop: CASSLESGGNTGQLYF. The CDR3 bases that were read are TGTGCCAGCTCTCTCGAGTCGGGGGGAAACACCGGG. The full variable domain, with the rest looked up from reference TRBV12-1 and TRBJ2-2, is DSGVVQSPRHIIKEKGGRSVLTCIPISGHSNVVWYQQTLGKELKFLIQHYEKVERDKGFLPSRFSVQQFDDYHSEMNMSALELEDSAMYFCASSLESGGNTGQLYFGEGSKLTVL.